This record covers a single T cell receptor beta chain. As yet, its antigen is unknown. The data stem from a study of cytomegalovirus exposure and HLA in healthy donors. CDR3 length: 16 amino acids. Germline V CDR1 and CDR2: MGHRA, YSYEKL. The study's findings and limits: TCR beta sequences numbering some 17,000 were associated with HLA alleles at 0.05 false discovery rate in a later analysis.

The primer mix had 60 Vbeta and 13 Jbeta primers. Clones were read by immunoSEQ multiplex PCR, and TCRdb kept only the in-frame ones, dropping some. Among about 130,000 clones listed, around 80% were seen once. This chain uses TRBV4-1 with TRBJ2-5, with 7 positions matching TRBD2. The J call is uncertain, as TRBJ2-7 better fits the DNA end. The sequenced sample consisted of PBMCs. The sequence was obtained from a man under 40 in good health and CMV-seronegative. CDR3 nucleotides: TGCGCCAGCAGCCTAAGAGCCAGCGGGGAGGCCTACGAGCAGTACTTC. This gives the protein CASSLRASGEAYEQYF.